This TCR beta chain was recorded in a study of cytomegalovirus exposure and HLA in healthy donors. Study findings and constraints: The productive fraction for most TCR beta V segments was about 90% or about 30% in an earlier analysis.

As for this clone: As yet, its antigen is unknown.

Both 60 Vbeta primers and 13 Jbeta primers went into the PCR. The assay was immunoSEQ multiplex PCR, and TCRdb's table has in-frame clones only and misses some. Of fewer than 120,000 clones in the sample, around three quarters were seen once. CDR3 length: 17 residues. V shed 3 bases, J shed 7 bases, and the junction held 17 bases outside the gene matches. CDR1 is SGHNT, CDR2 YYREEE, per germline (reference sequence). The TCR originated in a woman in her twenties or thirties in good health and CMV-seronegative. Sequenced sample: PBMCs. The chain has TRBV5-4 and TRBJ2-7; 9 bases line up with TRBD2. CDR3 loop: CASSSETQREVVYEQYF. The CDR3 bases are TGTGCCAGCAGCTCCGAGACCCAGCGGGAGGTTGTCTATGAGCAGTACTTC.